This T cell receptor (beta chain) was sequenced during a study of blood T cell repertoires in COVID-19. Study information: Some COVID-19 samples were acute and others convalescent; all came from the United States, Italy and Spain. Sources were T cells, B-cell-depleted T cells, or PBMCs; the material itself was cDNA or gDNA.

Under the authors' procedure: Reference gene primer amplification yielded estimated nucleated cell counts. Clones were sequenced by immunoSEQ multiplex PCR, and TCRdb holds only the in-frame ones, with some missing. V and J calls plus clone size are reproduced from that table; the DNA served to infer D and trimming. The sample lists 200,000 to 250,000 clones, 70% to 90% occurring once. Germline assignment: CDR1 SGHVS and CDR2 FQNEAQ. V was trimmed by 5 bases and J by 2 bases, leaving 17 bases between them. The CDR3 covers 16 residues. This sequence joins TRBV7-8 and TRBJ2-3, with a possible D match to TRBD2 (6 bases). The specimen sequenced was peripheral blood. The receptor was derived from a middle-aged woman who had recovered from COVID-19. CDR3 region: CASSLQEGPATDTQYF. In DNA form, the CDR3 reads TGTGCCAGCAGCCTCCAGGAGGGCCCTGCCACAGATACGCAGTATTTT. Supplemented by reference TRBV7-8 and TRBJ2-3, the full variable domain reads GAGVSQSPRYKVAKRGQDVALRCDPISGHVSLFWYQQALGQGPEFLTYFQNEAQLDKSGLPSDRFFAERPEGSVSTLKIQRTQQEDSAVYLCASSLQEGPATDTQYFGPGTRLTVL.